The 24 T cell receptor beta chains given below trace back to one sample, sequenced in a study of cytomegalovirus exposure and HLA in healthy donors. Method: immunoSEQ multiplex PCR; TCRdb's copy keeps in-frame clones and lacks some. In the table there are about 140,000 clones, 80% to 90% of which are singletons. Sequenced input: PBMCs. These receptor sequences come from a man aged 18 to 29 in good health and CMV-seronegative.

This chain joins TRBV19 and TRBJ1-5; D is possibly TRBD1 (6 bases). Germline V gene lookup returns CDR1 LNHDA and CDR2 SQIVND (reference sequence). This CDR3 comprises 13 residues. Deletions cut 7 bases from V and 3 bases from J, with 10 bases between. In DNA, the CDR3 is TGTGCCAGTAAGGGGACAAACAATCAGCCCCAGCATTTT. Amino acid sequence: CASKGTNNQPQHF.

The V and J genes are TRBV7-9 and TRBJ2-3; 7 nucleotides match TRBD2. V lost 6 bases to trimming and J lost 0 bases; unmatched junction nucleotides: 6. Germline V CDR1 and CDR2: SEHNR, FQNEAQ (reference sequence). CDR3 length: 15 residues. CDR3 nucleotide sequence: TGTGCCAGCAGGGGGGGAGCGGGAAGCACAGATACGCAGTATTTT. As protein: CASRGGAGSTDTQYF.

The chain is built from TRBV28 and TRBJ1-5; TRBD1 aligns across 7 bases. V was pared by 2 bases and J by 4 bases, with 8 bases of the junction left unmatched. The CDR3 contains 16 residues. Looked up from germline, CDR1 is MDHEN and CDR2 is SYDVKM. CDR3: CASSLAQGPRNQPQHF. The CDR3 DNA reads TGTGCCAGCAGTTTAGCACAGGGGCCGAGGAATCAGCCCCAGCATTTT.

This chain joins TRBV2 and TRBJ1-3; 8 bases are shared with TRBD1. This CDR3 is 16 amino acids long. Trimming at V came to 3 bases and at J to 2 bases, leaving 6 bases not matched to a gene. Germline CDR1 SNHLY, CDR2 FYNNEI. This CDR3 is CASSELGQGTGNTIYF. CDR3 DNA: TGTGCCAGCAGTGAGTTAGGACAGGGAACTGGAAACACCATATATTTT. The complete variable domain, with remaining parts taken from reference TRBV2 and TRBJ1-3, reads EPEVTQTPSHQVTQMGQEVILRCVPISNHLYFYWYRQILGQKVEFLVSFYNNEISEKSEIFDDQFSVERPDGSNFTLKIRSTKLEDSAMYFCASSELGQGTGNTIYFGEGSWLTVV.

J is TRBJ2-6 and V is TRBV2, with D perhaps TRBD1 (6 bases). V dropped 2 bases and J dropped 0 bases, with 11 bases sitting between them. Germline V lookup: CDR1 SNHLY, CDR2 FYNNEI. The CDR3 covers 17 residues. The CDR3 region has the DNA TGTGCCAGCAGTGAATGGCAGGGGATCTCTGGGGCCAACGTCCTGACTTTC. As protein: CASSEWQGISGANVLTF.

The rearrangement links TRBV5-6 to TRBJ2-7; a possible D gene is TRBD1 (5 bases). Germline-derived CDR1 and CDR2 are SGHDT and YYEEEE. The CDR3 spans 16 residues. Trimming took 4 bases from V and 0 from J, leaving 17 bases between them. CDR3 sequence (DNA): TGTGCCAGCAGCAAAAGACAGCCCACAGACTCCTACGAGCAGTACTTC. Its protein product is CASSKRQPTDSYEQYF.

The chain is built from TRBV5-4 and TRBJ2-1, with 8 bases lining up with TRBD1. CDR3 length: 16 residues. V dropped 4 bases and J dropped 4; count of bases not matched to a gene: 10. The germline gives CDR1 SGHNT, CDR2 YYREEE (reference sequence). In DNA form, the CDR3 reads TGTGCCAGCAGCCCGGAGGACAGGGCCCTTTACAATGAGCAGTTCTTC. Encoded protein: CASSPEDRALYNEQFF.

The rearrangement joins TRBV5-4 to TRBJ1-6; tentative D call: TRBD1 (6 bases). CDR3 size: 14 residues. CDR1 and CDR2 from the germline V gene are SGHNT and YYREEE (reference sequence). Trimming removed 0 bases at V and 10 bases at J, with 11 bases between. The CDR3 sequence: CASSLEQGSSPLHF. CDR3 in DNA: TGTGCCAGCAGCTTGGAGCAGGGGAGCTCACCCCTCCACTTT. Supplemented by reference TRBV5-4 and TRBJ1-6, the full variable domain reads ETGVTQSPTHLIKTRGQQVTLRCSSQSGHNTVSWYQQALGQGPQFIFQYYREEENGRGNFPPRFSGLQFPNYSSELNVNALELDDSALYLCASSLEQGSSPLHFGNGTRLTVT.

The chain combines TRBV5-6 with TRBJ2-7, with D unclear. Deletions cut 4 bases from V and 4 bases from J, with 12 bases between. The CDR3 consists of 13 residues. CDR1 and CDR2 (germline): SGHDT, YYEEEE. CDR3 protein: CASSPPGGYEQYF. The CDR3 DNA reads TGTGCCAGCAGCCCCCCGGGTGGATACGAGCAGTACTTC. Complete variable domain (other parts from reference TRBV5-6 and TRBJ2-7): DAGVTQSPTHLIKTRGQQVTLRCSPKSGHDTVSWYQQALGQGPQFIFQYYEEEERQRGNFPDRFSGHQFPNYSSELNVNALLLGDSALYLCASSPPGGYEQYFGPGTRLTVT.

The table lists this clone with a few counts. This chain joins TRBV6-5 and TRBJ1-6; D not resolved. The CDR3 extends over 12 amino acids. Germline CDR1 reads MNHEY; CDR2 reads SVGAGI. The V end lost 5 bases, the J end lost 7 bases, and 6 bases lay between the germline ends. Here the CDR3 reads CASSTTNSPLHF. The CDR3 nucleotides read TGTGCCAGCAGTACTACAAATTCACCCCTCCACTTT.

V gene TRBV18 combines with J gene TRBJ2-5; D is uncertain. The germline V and J ends were trimmed by 0 bases and 5 bases, with 4 bases remaining between them. Germline CDR1 reads KGHSH; CDR2 reads LQKENI. This CDR3 region has 12 residues. DNA of the CDR3: TGTGCCAGCTCACCACCCCTGGAGACCCAGTACTTC. Residues: CASSPPLETQYF.

This chain uses TRBV6-6 with TRBJ1-2, with D perhaps TRBD1 (5 bases). The ends were cut back, 5 bases at V and 1 base at J, with 14 bases in the middle. This CDR3 is built from 15 residues. Germline values: CDR1 MNHNY, CDR2 SVGAGI (reference sequence). The CDR3 DNA reads TGTGCCAGCAGTCTAGGAGAAGGACATAACTATGGCTACACCTTC. Amino acids: CASSLGEGHNYGYTF.

CDR3 nucleotides: TGTGCCAGCAGCTTAGGGCAGGGGATCTCCTACGAGCAGTACTTC. This sequence encodes CASSLGQGISYEQYF. This sequence joins TRBV7-8 and TRBJ2-7, with D perhaps matching TRBD1 (6 bases). The CDR3 is 15 residues long. Germline lookup yields CDR1 SGHVS and CDR2 FQNEAQ. V lost 1 base and J 0 bases, leaving 10 bases between the germline ends. The full variable domain, with the rest looked up from reference TRBV7-8 and TRBJ2-7, is GAGVSQSPRYKVAKRGQDVALRCDPISGHVSLFWYQQALGQGPEFLTYFQNEAQLDKSGLPSDRFFAERPEGSVSTLKIQRTQQEDSAVYLCASSLGQGISYEQYFGPGTRLTVT.

This chain joins TRBV6-5 and TRBJ2-5, with 8 positions matching TRBD1. The junction had 10 bases not matched to a gene; V was cut back by 5 bases and J by 5 bases. The length of the CDR3 is 15 residues. CDR1 and CDR2 from the germline V gene are MNHEY and SVGAGI. The CDR3 sequence: CASSALQGVAETQYF. The CDR3 bases are TGTGCCAGCAGTGCCCTACAGGGGGTCGCCGAGACCCAGTACTTC.

The chain employs TRBV7-9 and TRBJ1-1; D gene ambiguous. This CDR3 has 12 residues. V was pared by 5 bases and J by 6 bases, with 10 bases between. Germline V lookup: CDR1 SEHNR, CDR2 FQNEAQ (reference sequence). The CDR3 nucleotides are TGTGCCAGCAGCCCCCGTGGGCCTGAAGCTTTCTTT. Residues: CASSPRGPEAFF.

V and J are TRBV30 and TRBJ1-2; TRBD1 matches 8 bases. Germline assignment: CDR1 GTSNPN and CDR2 SVGIG (reference sequence). The length of the CDR3 is 14 residues. Trimming cost V 8 bases and J 7 bases; bases outside gene matches: 15. The DNA for the CDR3 is TGTGCCCATAATCGGGCTCCCGGACAGGGTGGCTACACCTTC. Translating gives CAHNRAPGQGGYTF.

This chain connects TRBV7-2 to TRBJ2-1; TRBD2 matches at 7 bases. V trimming: 0 bases; J trimming: 4 bases; junction bases outside the gene matches: 6. CDR3 length equals 16 residues. CDR1 is SGHTA and CDR2 is FQGNSA in the germline V gene. CDR3 amino acids: CASSLAVSGIYNEQFF. The CDR3 DNA sequence: TGTGCCAGCAGCTTAGCGGTAAGCGGGATTTACAATGAGCAGTTCTTC.

The chain couples TRBV7-8 to TRBJ2-7; TRBD1 agrees at 11 bases. Germline V gene sequence: CDR1 SGHVS, CDR2 FQNEAQ. V shed 4 bases and J 6 bases; nucleotides not matched to a gene: 2. The CDR3 loop spans 13 amino acids. The DNA for the CDR3 is TGTGCCAGCAGCTCGGGACAGGGGGGCGAGCAGTACTTC. Translating it yields CASSSGQGGEQYF.

This chain uses TRBV6-5 with TRBJ1-4; D gene unclear. V lost 0 bases, J lost 6 bases, and 11 bases lay in between. The CDR3 contains 15 residues. Germline lookup yields CDR1 MNHEY and CDR2 SVGAGI. The CDR3 nucleotides read TGTGCCAGCAGTTACTCGGGAGGCTTGGATGAAAAACTGTTTTTT. Translated: CASSYSGGLDEKLFF.

This chain joins TRBV6-5 and TRBJ1-1; D is possibly TRBD1 (5 bases). Germline V gene data show CDR1 as MNHEY and CDR2 as SVGAGI. V was trimmed by 2 bases and J by 0 bases, leaving 7 bases between them. This CDR3 has 14 amino acids. The CDR3, as DNA: TGTGCCAGCAGTTACGGGGCAATGAACACTGAAGCTTTCTTT. Translating it yields CASSYGAMNTEAFF.

The chain carries TRBV2 and TRBJ1-5, with D possibly TRBD1 on 6 matching bases. Deletions cut 1 base from V and 4 bases from J, with 20 bases between. The CDR3 sequence is 18 residues long. The germline V gene encodes CDR1 SNHLY and CDR2 FYNNEI. This chain's CDR3 is CASSEDKFTGSGNQPQHF. The CDR3 region has the DNA TGTGCCAGCAGTGAAGATAAATTTACAGGGAGTGGAAATCAGCCCCAGCATTTT.

This chain joins TRBV10-3 and TRBJ2-7; 8 bases are a match to TRBD1. CDR1 ENHRY and CDR2 SYGVKD come from the germline V gene. The CDR3 is 14 amino acids. Trimming cost V 4 bases and J 1 base; bases outside gene matches: 3. The CDR3 protein is CAISGTGGSYEQYF. Written as DNA, the CDR3 is TGTGCCATCAGTGGAACAGGGGGATCCTACGAGCAGTACTTC.

This chain connects TRBV27 to TRBJ2-7; 7 positions match TRBD1. The J segment lost 6 bases and the V segment lost 2 bases, leaving 4 bases of the junction unmatched. This CDR3 is built from 13 residues. Germline CDR1 reads MNHEY; CDR2 reads SMNVEV (reference sequence). CDR3 residues: CASSLGTDSEQYF. The CDR3 bases are TGTGCCAGCAGTTTAGGGACAGATAGCGAGCAGTACTTC.

The chain has TRBV5-5 and TRBJ1-5; D might be TRBD1 (6 bases). The CDR3 has 14 residues. Germline V gene data show CDR1 as SGHKS and CDR2 as YYEKEE (reference sequence). Trimming pared 4 bases from V and 1 base from J, leaving 9 bases between. The CDR3 loop reads CASSKGTSNQPQHF. CDR3 nucleotide sequence: TGTGCCAGCAGCAAGGGGACAAGCAATCAGCCCCAGCATTTT.